This T cell receptor (beta chain) was found in a study of blood T cell repertoires in COVID-19. On the study more broadly: Some COVID-19 samples were acute and others convalescent; all came from the United States, Italy and Spain. T cells, B-cell-depleted T cells, or PBMCs provided the cDNA or gDNA that served as material.

Authors' data handling: Researchers report that nucleated cell counts were estimated from reference gene primer amplification. Here immunoSEQ multiplex PCR was the method, and the copy in TCRdb shows in-frame clones only, minus some. From that table come the V and J calls and clone size; the DNA was used to work out D and trimming. The data show 95,000 to 110,000 clones, approximately 84% seen once. The V end was cut by 0 bases, the J end by 6 bases, with 8 bases between. The CDR3 loop spans 13 amino acids. The germline V gene encodes CDR1 SGHDN and CDR2 FVKESK. This chain connects TRBV14 to TRBJ1-2, with TRBD1 as a possible D gene (5 bases). The source is a human donor in a cohort sampled during active COVID-19. The sequenced material came from peripheral blood. Written as DNA, the CDR3 is TGTGCCAGCAGCCAAGATTGGGGGGATGGCTACACCTTC. It is translated as CASSQDWGDGYTF. Full variable domain (rest looked up from reference TRBV14 and TRBJ1-2): EAGVTQFPSHSVIEKGQTVTLRCDPISGHDNLYWYRRVMGKEIKFLLHFVKESKQDESGMPNNRFLAERTGGTYSTLKVQPAELEDSGVYFCASSQDWGDGYTFGSGTRLTVV.